These 15 T cell receptor beta chains were sequenced from one sample in a study of OX40 agonist ivuxolimab in advanced cancers. Here immunoSEQ multiplex PCR was the method, and the copy in TCRdb shows in-frame clones only, minus some. The repertoire consists of around 68,000 clones, with roughly 87% occurring once and the leading ten covering around 2.9%. This material consisted of CD4+ or CD8+ T cells sorted from blood, taken in a trial of the OX40 agonist ivuxolimab. Receptors were obtained from an adult with an advanced solid tumor such as melanoma, head and neck, liver or kidney cancer.

The V call is TRBV6-5, the J call TRBJ2-7, with 10 bases lining up with TRBD2. V was clipped by 6 bases and J by 2 bases; unmatched bases: 4. This CDR3 has 14 amino acids. Germline loops: CDR1 MNHEY, CDR2 SVGAGI. CDR3 sequence: CASSTSGTPYEQYF. The DNA of the CDR3 is TGTGCCAGCAGCACTAGCGGGACTCCCTACGAGCAGTACTTC.

In nucleotides, the CDR3 is TGTGCCTGGTCGGCGGGGGGATCCACAGATACGCAGTATTTT. This encodes CAWSAGGSTDTQYF. V is TRBV30 and J is TRBJ2-3; 8 bases align to TRBD2. The CDR3 extends over 14 amino acids. Germline trimming cut 5 bases from V and 2 bases from J; bases unmatched to any gene: 6. Germline-derived CDR1 and CDR2 are GTSNPN and SVGIG (reference sequence).

The gene calls are TRBV2 and TRBJ2-5; D possibly corresponds to TRBD1 (5 bases). The germline V gene encodes CDR1 SNHLY and CDR2 FYNNEI. V was cut by 4 bases and J by 1 base, with 13 bases left in between. The CDR3 length is 15 residues. The CDR3 DNA reads as TGTGCCAGCAGTGTATTAAGGGGAAGCCAAGAGACCCAGTACTTC. This translates into CASSVLRGSQETQYF.

This clone has just one count. The rearrangement links TRBV5-1 to TRBJ2-3; TRBD1 aligns across 9 bases. V was pared by 1 base and J by 4 bases, with 10 bases of the junction left unmatched. The CDR3 totals 17 residues. In germline, CDR1 is SGHRS, CDR2 YFSETQ. The CDR3 sequence: CASSLQTGGLSSDTQYF. The CDR3 coding sequence is TGCGCCAGCAGCTTGCAAACAGGGGGCTTGAGTTCAGATACGCAGTATTTT. The full variable domain, rest sourced from reference TRBV5-1 and TRBJ2-3, is KAGVTQTPRYLIKTRGQQVTLSCSPISGHRSVSWYQQTPGQGLQFLFEYFSETQRNKGNFPGRFSGRQFSNSRSEMNVSTLELGDSALYLCASSLQTGGLSSDTQYFGPGTRLTVL.

This sequence joins TRBV5-1 and TRBJ1-4, with 7 bases identical to TRBD1. Germline V lookup: CDR1 SGHRS, CDR2 YFSETQ. The CDR3 totals 15 residues. With V trimmed by 7 bases and J by 4 bases, 10 bases remained unmatched. The CDR3 DNA sequence: TGCGCCAGCGCTACGACAGGGCCGAGTAATGAAAAACTGTTTTTT. This encodes CASATTGPSNEKLFF.

V is TRBV27 and J is TRBJ2-2; D remains unclear. This CDR3 contains 16 residues. Germline CDR1 and CDR2: MNHEY and SMNVEV (reference sequence). With 2 bases removed from V and 5 bases from J, the gap between germline ends came to 15 bases. The CDR3 bases are TGTGCCAGCAGTTTAACTCTTGTGGTAGGGACCGGGGAGCTGTTTTTT. It yields the protein CASSLTLVVGTGELFF.

The chain combines TRBV27 with TRBJ2-5; weak D call: TRBD1 (5 bases). The CDR3 extends over 12 amino acids. The V gene's germline CDR1 is MNHEY and CDR2 SMNVEV (reference sequence). Between the trimmed V and J ends, which lost 3 bases and 9 bases, there was a span of 11 bases. The CDR3 here is CASSLARGPQYF. CDR3 nucleotide sequence: TGTGCCAGCAGTTTGGCTAGGGGTCCCCAGTACTTC.

The V call is TRBV4-2, the J call TRBJ2-7, with a tentative D call TRBD2 (6 bases). Germline CDR1 and CDR2: LGHNA and YNFKEQ. The CDR3 has 14 residues. Trimming took off 2 bases at V and 1 base at J, with 9 bases between the two ends. The CDR3 region has the DNA TGTGCCAGCAGCCAACTGGCGGGATCCTACGAGCAGTACTTC. Protein: CASSQLAGSYEQYF.

The rearrangement joins TRBV2 to TRBJ1-6; TRBD1 might be the D (5 bases). In germline, CDR1 is SNHLY, CDR2 FYNNEI. This CDR3 spans 14 amino acids. Trimming removed 6 bases at V and 10 bases at J, with 16 bases between. The CDR3 nucleotides read TGTGCCAGCAGGGACAACTCAGGGATATCACCCCTCCACTTT. Its protein product is CASRDNSGISPLHF.

V and J are TRBV28 and TRBJ1-1, with 7 bases aligning to TRBD1. The trim removed 5 bases at V and 5 bases at J, leaving 5 bases unmatched. This CDR3 is 13 amino acids long. Germline V gene data show CDR1 as MDHEN and CDR2 as SYDVKM. The CDR3 loop reads CASSESDRTEAFF. Here the CDR3 DNA reads TGTGCCAGCAGTGAATCGGACAGGACTGAAGCTTTCTTT.

The chain has TRBV27 and TRBJ1-6; 8 positions match TRBD1. V lost 6 bases and J lost 8; bases outside the gene matches: 9. Germline V gene data show CDR1 as MNHEY and CDR2 as SMNVEV (reference sequence). The CDR3 is made up of 15 amino acids. For the CDR3, the DNA is TGTGCCAGCAGGGACAGGGTTGTATCCCATTCACCCCTCCACTTT. This codes for CASRDRVVSHSPLHF.

CDR3 amino acids: CSAGTEYNSPLHF. The DNA for the CDR3 is TGCAGCGCCGGGACGGAATATAATTCACCCCTCCACTTT. The gene calls are TRBV29-1 and TRBJ1-6; tentatively, D is TRBD1 (5 bases). Germline-derived CDR1 and CDR2 are SQVTM and ANQGSEA. V was clipped by 7 bases and J by 4 bases, with 11 bases between them. CDR3 length: 13 amino acids.

The V and J genes are TRBV15 and TRBJ2-1; 11 positions agree with TRBD2. Per germline, CDR1 LNHNV and CDR2 YYDKDF (reference sequence). With 0 bases clipped from V and 9 bases from J, the junction kept 1 base outside the gene matches. The CDR3 loop spans 14 amino acids. The CDR3 protein is CATSRDLAGGEQFF. The DNA for the CDR3 is TGTGCCACCAGCAGAGATCTAGCGGGAGGTGAGCAGTTCTTC.

This rearrangement joins TRBV5-6 to TRBJ2-1; 7 positions match TRBD1. CDR1 is SGHDT, CDR2 YYEEEE, per germline. The CDR3 has 13 residues. The ends lost 3 bases at V and 7 bases at J; junction bases unmatched: 4. In nucleotides, the CDR3 is TGTGCCAGCAGCTGGGGGACAGAAAATGAGCAGTTCTTC. It specifies CASSWGTENEQFF.

The chain employs TRBV6-1 and TRBJ2-7; D is possibly TRBD2 (6 bases). Germline CDR1 reads MNHNS; CDR2 reads SASEGT. The CDR3 is 13 residues long. V lost 6 bases and J 5 bases, leaving 14 bases between the germline ends. CDR3 coding DNA: TGTGCCAGCAGGGAGGGCGGGTTTCACGAGCAGTACTTC. Protein: CASREGGFHEQYF.